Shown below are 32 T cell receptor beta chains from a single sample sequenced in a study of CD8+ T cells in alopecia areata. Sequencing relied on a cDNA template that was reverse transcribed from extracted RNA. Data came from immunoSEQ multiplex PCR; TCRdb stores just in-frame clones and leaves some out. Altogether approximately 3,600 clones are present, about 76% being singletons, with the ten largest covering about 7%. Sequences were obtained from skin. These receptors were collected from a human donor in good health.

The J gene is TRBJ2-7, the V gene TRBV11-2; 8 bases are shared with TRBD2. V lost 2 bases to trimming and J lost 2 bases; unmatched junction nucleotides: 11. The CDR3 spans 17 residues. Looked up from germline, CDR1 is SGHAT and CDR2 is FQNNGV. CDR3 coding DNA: TGTGCCAGCAGCTTAATCCGGGGGGGTCCTCAGGCCTACGAGCAGTACTTC. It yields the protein CASSLIRGGPQAYEQYF.

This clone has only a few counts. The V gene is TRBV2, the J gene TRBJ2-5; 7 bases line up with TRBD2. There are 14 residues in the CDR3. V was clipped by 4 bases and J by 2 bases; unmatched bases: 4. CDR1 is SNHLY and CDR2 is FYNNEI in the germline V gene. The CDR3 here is CASSVGGGQETQYF. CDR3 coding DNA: TGTGCCAGCAGTGTTGGGGGGGGGCAAGAGACCCAGTACTTC.

CDR3 in amino acids: CASSFRVGTGNEQFF. CDR3 coding DNA: TGTGCCAGCAGCTTTCGTGTCGGGACGGGAAATGAGCAGTTCTTC. V usage is TRBV7-6 and J usage is TRBJ2-1; possibly TRBD1 or TRBD2 for D (5 bases each). V shed 3 bases and J shed 7 bases, with 16 bases lying between them. The CDR3 runs to 15 residues. Germline lookup yields CDR1 SGHVS and CDR2 FNYEAQ.

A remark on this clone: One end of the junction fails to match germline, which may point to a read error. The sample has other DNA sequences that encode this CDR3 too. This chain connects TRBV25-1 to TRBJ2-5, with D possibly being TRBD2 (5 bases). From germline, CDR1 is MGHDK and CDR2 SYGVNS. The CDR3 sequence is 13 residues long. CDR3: CASSPEGSKTQYF. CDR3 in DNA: TGCGCCAGCAGTCCAGAGGGTTCGAAGACCCAGTACTTC.

For the CDR3, the DNA is TGTGCCAGCAGCTTTTCTGGCATCAATCAGCCCCAGCATTTT. Translation: CASSFSGINQPQHF. This chain connects TRBV7-8 to TRBJ1-5; D ambiguous. The germline V and J ends were trimmed by 3 bases and 3 bases, with 9 bases remaining between them. This CDR3 has 14 amino acids. The germline V gene encodes CDR1 SGHVS and CDR2 FQNEAQ.

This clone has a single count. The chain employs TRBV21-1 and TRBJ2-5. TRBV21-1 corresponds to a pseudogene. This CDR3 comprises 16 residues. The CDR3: CASSKAVGRGRETQYF. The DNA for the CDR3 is TGTGCCAGCAGCAAAGCAGTGGGAAGGGGACGAGAGACCCAGTACTTC.

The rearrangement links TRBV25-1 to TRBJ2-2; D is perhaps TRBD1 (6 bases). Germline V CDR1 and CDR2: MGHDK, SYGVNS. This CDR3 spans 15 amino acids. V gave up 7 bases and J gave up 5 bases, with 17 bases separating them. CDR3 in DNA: TGTGCCAGCAACCACGGGACATTTGATACCGGGGAGCTGTTTTTT. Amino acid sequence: CASNHGTFDTGELFF.

CDR3 in amino acids: CASSEARSSGANVLTF. CDR3 nucleotide sequence: TGTGCCAGCAGTGAAGCCAGAAGCTCTGGGGCCAACGTCCTGACTTTC. The chain recombines TRBV2 with TRBJ2-6; D is unresolved. Germline V gives CDR1 SNHLY, CDR2 FYNNEI. Trimming left V 0 bases short and J 0 bases short, with 6 bases between. This CDR3 comprises 16 residues.

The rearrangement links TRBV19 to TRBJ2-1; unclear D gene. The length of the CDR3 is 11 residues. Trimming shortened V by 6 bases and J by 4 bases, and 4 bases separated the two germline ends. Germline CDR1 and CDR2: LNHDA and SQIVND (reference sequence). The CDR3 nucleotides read TGTGCCAGTAGAGGATACAATGAGCAGTTCTTC. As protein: CASRGYNEQFF.

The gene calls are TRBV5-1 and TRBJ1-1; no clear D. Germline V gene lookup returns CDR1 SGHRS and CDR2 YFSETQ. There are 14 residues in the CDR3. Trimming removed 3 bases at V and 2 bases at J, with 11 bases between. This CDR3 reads CASSSRTANTEAFF. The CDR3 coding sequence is TGCGCCAGCAGCTCACGGACGGCTAACACTGAAGCTTTCTTT.

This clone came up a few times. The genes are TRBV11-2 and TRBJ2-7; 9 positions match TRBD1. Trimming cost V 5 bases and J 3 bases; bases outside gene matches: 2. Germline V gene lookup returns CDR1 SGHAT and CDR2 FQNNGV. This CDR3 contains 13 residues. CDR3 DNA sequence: TGTGCCAGCAGCGGGACAGGGAGCTACGAGCAGTACTTC. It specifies CASSGTGSYEQYF.

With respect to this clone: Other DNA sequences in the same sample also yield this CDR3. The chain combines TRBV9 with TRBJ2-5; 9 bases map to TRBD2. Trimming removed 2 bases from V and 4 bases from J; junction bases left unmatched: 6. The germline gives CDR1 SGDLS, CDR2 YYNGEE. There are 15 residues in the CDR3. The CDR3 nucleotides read TGTGCCAGCAGCGTCGGGGCGGGGGGGCGAGAGACCCAGTACTTC. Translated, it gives CASSVGAGGRETQYF. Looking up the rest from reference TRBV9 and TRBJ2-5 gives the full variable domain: DSGVTQTPKHLITATGQRVTLRCSPRSGDLSVYWYQQSLDQGLQFLIQYYNGEERAKGNILERFSAQQFPDLHSELNLSSLELGDSALYFCASSVGAGGRETQYFGPGTRLLVL.

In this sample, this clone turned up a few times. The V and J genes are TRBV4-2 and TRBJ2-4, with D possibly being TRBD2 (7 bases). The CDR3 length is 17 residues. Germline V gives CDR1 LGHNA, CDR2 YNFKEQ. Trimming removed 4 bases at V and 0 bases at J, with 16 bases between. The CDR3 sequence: CASSPAGQRLAKNIQYF. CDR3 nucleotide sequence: TGTGCCAGCAGCCCAGCGGGACAAAGACTAGCCAAAAACATTCAGTACTTC.

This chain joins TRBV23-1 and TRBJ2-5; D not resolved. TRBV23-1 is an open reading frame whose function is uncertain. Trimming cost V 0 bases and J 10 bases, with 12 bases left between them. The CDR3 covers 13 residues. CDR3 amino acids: CASSQSDRQSQYF. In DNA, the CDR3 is TGCGCCAGCAGTCAATCGGACCGCCAAAGCCAGTACTTC.

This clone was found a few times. Written as DNA, the CDR3 is TGTGCCAGCAGCCCCCCAGGGAAGGCTAGCACAGATACGCAGTATTTT. Encoded protein: CASSPPGKASTDTQYF. V gene TRBV7-9 combines with J gene TRBJ2-3; perhaps TRBD1 as D (5 bases). The CDR3 sequence is 16 residues long. From germline, CDR1 is SEHNR and CDR2 FQNEAQ (reference sequence). V shed 5 bases and J shed 0 bases, with 15 bases lying between them.

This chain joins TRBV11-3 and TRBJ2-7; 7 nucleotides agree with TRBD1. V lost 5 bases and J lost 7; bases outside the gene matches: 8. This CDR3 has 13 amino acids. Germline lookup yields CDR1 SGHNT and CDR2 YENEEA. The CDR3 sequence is CASSLNRGREQYF. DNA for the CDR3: TGTGCCAGCAGCCTCAACAGGGGTCGGGAGCAGTACTTC.

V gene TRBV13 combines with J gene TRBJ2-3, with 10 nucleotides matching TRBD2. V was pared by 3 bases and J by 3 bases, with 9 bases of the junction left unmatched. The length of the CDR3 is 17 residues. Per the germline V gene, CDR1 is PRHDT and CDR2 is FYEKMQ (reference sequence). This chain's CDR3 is CASSFPSGGAGTDTQYF. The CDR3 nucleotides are TGTGCCAGCAGCTTCCCCAGCGGGGGGGCTGGGACAGATACGCAGTATTTT.

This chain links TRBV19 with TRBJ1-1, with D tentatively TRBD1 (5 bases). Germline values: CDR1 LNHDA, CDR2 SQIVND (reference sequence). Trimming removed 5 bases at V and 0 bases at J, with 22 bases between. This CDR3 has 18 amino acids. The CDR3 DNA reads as TGTGCCAGTAGTTTCGCCGGAGACAGCCTAAAATTGAACACTGAAGCTTTCTTT. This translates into CASSFAGDSLKLNTEAFF.

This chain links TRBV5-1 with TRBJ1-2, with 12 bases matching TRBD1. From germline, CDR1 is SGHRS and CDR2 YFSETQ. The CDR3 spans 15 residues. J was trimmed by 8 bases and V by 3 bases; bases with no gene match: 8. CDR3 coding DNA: TGCGCCAGCAGCTATTCCGGGACAGGGGGCGAAGGCTACACCTTC. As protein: CASSYSGTGGEGYTF.

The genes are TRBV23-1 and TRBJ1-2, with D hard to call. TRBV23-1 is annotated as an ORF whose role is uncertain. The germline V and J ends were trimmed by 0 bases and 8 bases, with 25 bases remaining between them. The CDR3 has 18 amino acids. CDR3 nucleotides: TGCGCCAGCAGTCAATCTCCCCCGGTGTCGATTCGCGGGCGGGGCTACACCTTC. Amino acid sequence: CASSQSPPVSIRGRGYTF.

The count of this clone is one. This CDR3 is CASSLYPDVGPRAFF. CDR3 DNA: TGTGCCAGCAGCTTATATCCTGACGTAGGCCCCAGGGCTTTCTTT. The chain uses TRBV7-9 and TRBJ1-1; D is unresolved. V was cut by 2 bases and J by 11 bases, with 21 bases left in between. The CDR3 has 15 residues. Germline CDR1 SEHNR, CDR2 FQNEAQ (reference sequence).

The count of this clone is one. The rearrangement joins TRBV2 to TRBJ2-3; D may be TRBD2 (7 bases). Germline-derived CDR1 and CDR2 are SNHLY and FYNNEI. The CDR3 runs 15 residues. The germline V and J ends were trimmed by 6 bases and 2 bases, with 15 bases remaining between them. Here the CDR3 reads CASSLAGAPTDTQYF. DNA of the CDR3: TGTGCCAGCAGCCTCGCGGGGGCCCCCACAGATACGCAGTATTTT.

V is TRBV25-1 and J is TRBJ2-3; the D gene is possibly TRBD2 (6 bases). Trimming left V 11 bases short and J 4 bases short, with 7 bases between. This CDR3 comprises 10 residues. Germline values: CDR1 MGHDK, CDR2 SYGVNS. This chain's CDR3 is CAGRSDTQYF. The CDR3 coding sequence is TGTGCCGGGAGGTCAGATACGCAGTATTTT. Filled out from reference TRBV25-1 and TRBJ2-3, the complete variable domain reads EADIYQTPRYLVIGTGKKITLECSQTMGHDKMYWYQQDPGMELHLIHYSYGVNSTEKGDLSSESTVSRIRTEHFPLTLESARPSHTSQYLCAGRSDTQYFGPGTRLTVL.

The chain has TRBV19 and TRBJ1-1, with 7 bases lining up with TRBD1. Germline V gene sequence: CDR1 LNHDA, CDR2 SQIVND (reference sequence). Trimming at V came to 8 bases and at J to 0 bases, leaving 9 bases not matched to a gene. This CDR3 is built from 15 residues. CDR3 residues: CASLGQASMNTEAFF. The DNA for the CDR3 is TGTGCCAGTTTAGGACAGGCCTCTATGAACACTGAAGCTTTCTTT.

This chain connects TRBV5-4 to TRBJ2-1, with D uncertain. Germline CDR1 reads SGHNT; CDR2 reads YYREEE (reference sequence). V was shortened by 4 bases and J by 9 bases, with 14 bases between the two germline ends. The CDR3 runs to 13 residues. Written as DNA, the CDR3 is TGTGCCAGCAGCCCCACGTCATGGTCTGAGCAGTTCTTC. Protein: CASSPTSWSEQFF.

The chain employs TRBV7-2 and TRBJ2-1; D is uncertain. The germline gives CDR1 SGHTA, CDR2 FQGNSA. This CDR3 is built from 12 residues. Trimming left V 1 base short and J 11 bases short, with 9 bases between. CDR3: CASSLGGAQQFF. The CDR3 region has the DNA TGTGCCAGCAGCTTAGGCGGAGCACAGCAGTTCTTC.

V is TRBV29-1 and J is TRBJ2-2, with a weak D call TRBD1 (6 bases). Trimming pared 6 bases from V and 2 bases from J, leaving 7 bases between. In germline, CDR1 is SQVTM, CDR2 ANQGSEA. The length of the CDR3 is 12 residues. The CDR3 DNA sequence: TGCAGCGTACAGGGAAACACCGGGGAGCTGTTTTTT. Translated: CSVQGNTGELFF.

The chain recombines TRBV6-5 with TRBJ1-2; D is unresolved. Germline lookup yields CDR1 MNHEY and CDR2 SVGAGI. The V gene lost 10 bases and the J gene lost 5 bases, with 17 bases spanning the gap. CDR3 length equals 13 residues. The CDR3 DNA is TGTGCCACCAGATTTGAGGGAGGGTATGGCTACACCTTC. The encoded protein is CATRFEGGYGYTF.

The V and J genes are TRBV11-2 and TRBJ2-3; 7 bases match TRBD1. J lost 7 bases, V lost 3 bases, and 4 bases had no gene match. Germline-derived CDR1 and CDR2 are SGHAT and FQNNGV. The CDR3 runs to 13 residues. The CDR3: CASSFWGQYTQYF. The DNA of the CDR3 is TGTGCCAGCAGCTTCTGGGGACAGTATACGCAGTATTTT. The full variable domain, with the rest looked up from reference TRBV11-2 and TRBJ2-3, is EAGVAQSPRYKIIEKRQSVAFWCNPISGHATLYWYQQILGQGPKLLIQFQNNGVVDDSQLPKDRFSAERLKGVDSTLKIQPAKLEDSAVYLCASSFWGQYTQYFGPGTRLTVL.

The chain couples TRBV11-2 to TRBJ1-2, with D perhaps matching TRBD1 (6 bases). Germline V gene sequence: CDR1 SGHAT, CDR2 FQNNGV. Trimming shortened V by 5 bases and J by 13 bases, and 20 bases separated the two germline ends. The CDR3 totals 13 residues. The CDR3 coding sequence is TGTGCCAGCAGCCCGAAGGCATGGGGGGCCATCACCTTC. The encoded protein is CASSPKAWGAITF.

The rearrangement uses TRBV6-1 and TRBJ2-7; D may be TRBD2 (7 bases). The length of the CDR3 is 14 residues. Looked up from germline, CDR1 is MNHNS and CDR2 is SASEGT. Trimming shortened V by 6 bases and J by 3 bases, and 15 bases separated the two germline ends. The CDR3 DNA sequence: TGTGCCAGCAGCCTTAGGGGGGGCCTCTACGAGCAGTACTTC. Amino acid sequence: CASSLRGGLYEQYF.

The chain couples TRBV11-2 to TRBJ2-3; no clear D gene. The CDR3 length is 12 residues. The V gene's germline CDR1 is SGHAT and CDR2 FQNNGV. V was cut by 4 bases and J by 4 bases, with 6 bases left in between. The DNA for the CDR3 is TGTGCCAGCAGCTCTAGTGCAGATACGCAGTATTTT. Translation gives CASSSSADTQYF.